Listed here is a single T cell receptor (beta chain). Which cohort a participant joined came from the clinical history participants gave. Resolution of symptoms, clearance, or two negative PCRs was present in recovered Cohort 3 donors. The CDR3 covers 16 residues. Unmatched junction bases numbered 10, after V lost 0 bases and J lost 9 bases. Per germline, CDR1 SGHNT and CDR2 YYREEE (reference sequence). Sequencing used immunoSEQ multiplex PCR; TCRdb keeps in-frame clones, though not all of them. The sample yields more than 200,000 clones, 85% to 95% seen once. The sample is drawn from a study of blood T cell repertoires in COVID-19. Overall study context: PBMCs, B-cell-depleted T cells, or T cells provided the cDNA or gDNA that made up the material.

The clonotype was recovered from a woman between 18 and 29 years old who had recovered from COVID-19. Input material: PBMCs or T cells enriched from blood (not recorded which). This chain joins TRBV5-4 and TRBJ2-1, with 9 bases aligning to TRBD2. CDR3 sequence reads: CASSLDGSSGTTEQFF. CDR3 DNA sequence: TGTGCCAGCAGCTTGGATGGGTCTAGCGGGACGACTGAGCAGTTCTTC.